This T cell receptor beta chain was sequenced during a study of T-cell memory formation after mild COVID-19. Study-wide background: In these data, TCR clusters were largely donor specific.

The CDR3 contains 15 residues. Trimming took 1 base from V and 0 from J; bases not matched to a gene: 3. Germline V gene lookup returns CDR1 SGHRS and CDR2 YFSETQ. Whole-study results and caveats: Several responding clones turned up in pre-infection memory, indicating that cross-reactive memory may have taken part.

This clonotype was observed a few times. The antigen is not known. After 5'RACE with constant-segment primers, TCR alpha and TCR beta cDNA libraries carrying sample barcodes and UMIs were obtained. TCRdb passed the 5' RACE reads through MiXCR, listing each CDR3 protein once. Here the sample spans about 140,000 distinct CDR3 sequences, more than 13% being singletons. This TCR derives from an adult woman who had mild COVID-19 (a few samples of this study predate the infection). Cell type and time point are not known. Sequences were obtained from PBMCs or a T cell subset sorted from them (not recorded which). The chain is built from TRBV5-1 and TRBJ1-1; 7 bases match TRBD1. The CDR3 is CASSLSGQMNTEAFF. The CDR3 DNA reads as TGCGCCAGCAGCTTGTCGGGACAGATGAACACTGAAGCTTTCTTT.